The 18 T cell receptor beta chains below were found in one sample sequenced in a study of T cells in Graves' hyperthyroidism and ophthalmopathy. Using RNA transcripts as the source, TCR beta CDR3 regions were amplified. TCR CDR3 regions were first amplified by RT-PCR with HTBI primers. TCRdb recomputed calls from the multiplex PCR reads with MiXCR, one row per CDR3 protein. The sample lists a few hundred thousand distinct CDR3 sequences; over 35% were seen once. Sequenced input: peripheral blood or thyroid tissue (not recorded which). Every receptor here comes from an adult woman with Graves' disease, either hyperthyroidism or ophthalmopathy (not recorded which).

The sample holds many counts of this clonotype. The chain combines TRBV4-2 with TRBJ2-5; 12 nucleotides line up with TRBD2. The CDR3 covers 16 residues. V dropped 1 base and J dropped 2; count of bases not matched to a gene: 2. CDR1 is LGHNA, CDR2 YNFKEQ, per germline. The CDR3 DNA sequence: TGTGCCAGCAGCCAAGCGACTAGCGGGAGTCAAGAGACCCAGTACTTC. This encodes CASSQATSGSQETQYF.

This clonotype showed up many times. The chain employs TRBV3-1 and TRBJ2-7; D remains unclear. CDR1 is LGHDT and CDR2 is YNNKEL in the germline V gene (reference sequence). The CDR3 consists of 11 residues. V lost 4 bases to trimming and J lost 7 bases, with 8 bases between them. The CDR3 DNA follows: TGTGCCAGCAGCCGGAACTTGGAGCAGTACTTC. This sequence encodes CASSRNLEQYF.

The table lists this clonotype with a few counts. The chain recombines TRBV2 with TRBJ1-5; maybe TRBD1 (5 bases). The length of the CDR3 is 14 residues. The V end was cut by 5 bases, the J end by 9 bases, with 17 bases between. Germline CDR1 is SNHLY and CDR2 is FYNNEI. The DNA of the CDR3 is TGTGCCAGCAGTTTAAAGGGACCCTTTAGGCCCCAGCATTTT. It yields the protein CASSLKGPFRPQHF.

The rearrangement links TRBV29-1 to TRBJ2-5; 7 nucleotides align to TRBD2. The length of the CDR3 is 12 residues. The V and J ends lost 3 bases and 10 bases, in that order; junction bases with no gene match: 8. Germline V lookup: CDR1 SQVTM, CDR2 ANQGSEA. The CDR3 DNA is TGCAGCGTTGAGGGCTGGGGGGGGTTCCAGTACTTC. Translating gives CSVEGWGGFQYF.

The CDR3 region has the DNA TGTGCCAGCAGCTCATGGGGGTCGAGTCAGCCCCAGCATTTT. Residues: CASSSWGSSQPQHF. This chain joins TRBV10-3 and TRBJ1-5, with D maybe TRBD1 (5 bases). Looked up from germline, CDR1 is ENHRY and CDR2 is SYGVKD. Deletions cut 10 bases from V and 6 bases from J, with 19 bases between. The CDR3 is 14 residues long.

This clonotype came up many times. The chain joins TRBV20-1 to TRBJ2-2, with D perhaps TRBD2 (6 bases). This CDR3 contains 14 residues. Between the trimmed V and J ends, which lost 2 bases and 2 bases, there was a span of 9 bases. Germline V gene lookup returns CDR1 DFQATT and CDR2 SNEGSKA (reference sequence). CDR3 in amino acids: CSARSGLNTGELFF. DNA for the CDR3: TGCAGTGCTAGAAGCGGGTTAAACACCGGGGAGCTGTTTTTT.

Note on this clonotype: A junction end diverges from the germline sequence, so it may reflect a read error. The V and J genes are TRBV10-3 and TRBJ1-4; TRBD1 matches at 7 bases. Germline V CDR1 and CDR2: ENHRY, SYGVKD. The CDR3 consists of 13 residues. The CDR3 nucleotides are TGTGCCCTCAGTGACAGGGAGTCGGAAAAACTGTTTTTT. The encoded protein is CALSDRESEKLFF.

This clonotype has at least ten counts. V usage is TRBV4-2 and J usage is TRBJ1-1; no clear D. V shed 0 bases and J shed 3 bases, with 11 bases lying between them. Germline V gene lookup returns CDR1 LGHNA and CDR2 YNFKEQ. This CDR3 is 15 amino acids long. The CDR3 bases are TGTGCCAGCAGCCAAGAACCCAACCAGGACACTGAAGCTTTCTTT. The encoded protein is CASSQEPNQDTEAFF.

The chain joins TRBV2 to TRBJ2-6; D might be TRBD1 (6 bases). Germline V lookup: CDR1 SNHLY, CDR2 FYNNEI. V lost 5 bases, J lost 2 bases, and 13 bases lay in between. The CDR3 has 16 residues. In DNA, the CDR3 is TGTGCCAGCAGTCCACAGGGAAGTACTGGGGCCAACGTCCTGACTTTC. It translates to CASSPQGSTGANVLTF. Full variable domain (outside the CDR3, taken from reference TRBV2 and TRBJ2-6): EPEVTQTPSHQVTQMGQEVILRCVPISNHLYFYWYRQILGQKVEFLVSFYNNEISEKSEIFDDQFSVERPDGSNFTLKIRSTKLEDSAMYFCASSPQGSTGANVLTFGAGSRLTVL.

The V gene is TRBV20-1, the J gene TRBJ1-5; D possibly corresponds to TRBD1 (5 bases). The germline V gene has CDR1 DFQATT and CDR2 SNEGSKA (reference sequence). Trimming removed 3 bases at V and 5 bases at J, with 14 bases between. This CDR3 comprises 14 residues. The CDR3 protein is CSARGMTEYQPQHF. In DNA form, the CDR3 reads TGCAGTGCTAGGGGGATGACAGAGTATCAGCCCCAGCATTTT.

This clonotype was seen only a few times. The rearrangement links TRBV5-1 to TRBJ1-3; D is uncertain. V lost 0 bases, J lost 0 bases, and 7 bases lay in between. CDR1 is SGHRS and CDR2 is YFSETQ in the germline V gene. The CDR3 is made up of 15 amino acids. The CDR3: CASSLGEYSGNTIYF. The CDR3 DNA reads TGCGCCAGCAGCTTGGGAGAATACTCTGGAAACACCATATATTTT.

The V gene is TRBV24-1, the J gene TRBJ2-7; 12 bases are shared with TRBD2. The CDR3 extends over 14 amino acids. The junction had 4 bases not matched to a gene; V was cut back by 9 bases and J by 2 bases. Germline-derived CDR1 and CDR2 are KGHDR and SFDVKD. CDR3: CATGGLAGAYEQYF. Here the CDR3 DNA reads TGTGCCACCGGGGGACTAGCGGGCGCCTACGAGCAGTACTTC.

The chain recombines TRBV5-1 with TRBJ1-2, with TRBD1 as a possible D gene (6 bases). The CDR3 is 13 residues long. Per the germline V gene, CDR1 is SGHRS and CDR2 is YFSETQ. The V gene lost 7 bases and the J gene lost 2 bases, with 12 bases spanning the gap. Written as DNA, the CDR3 is TGCGCCAGCTTCGGGGACACCAACTATGGCTACACCTTC. Translated, it gives CASFGDTNYGYTF.

V gene TRBV27 combines with J gene TRBJ1-1; D perhaps matches TRBD1 (6 bases). This CDR3 comprises 14 residues. Trimming took off 4 bases at V and 8 bases at J, with 17 bases between the two ends. Germline V gene data show CDR1 as MNHEY and CDR2 as SMNVEV (reference sequence). CDR3 sequence (DNA): TGTGCCAGCAGTTCCTTACAGGGAAAGCGGGAAGCTTTCTTT. Protein sequence: CASSSLQGKREAFF.

This clonotype was recorded a few times. The chain combines TRBV5-8 with TRBJ2-5, with TRBD2 as a possible D gene (5 bases). CDR3 length equals 14 residues. The V and J ends lost 4 bases and 1 base respectively, with 11 bases between them. Germline CDR1 is SGHTS and CDR2 is YDEGEE. This CDR3 is CASSPGTFQETQYF. The CDR3 DNA reads as TGTGCCAGCAGCCCGGGAACCTTCCAAGAGACCCAGTACTTC.

As regards this clonotype: One end of the junction does not line up with germline, which may come from a read error. The V gene is TRBV9, the J gene TRBJ2-7; TRBD1 aligns across 8 bases. The J call is in doubt because the DNA end fits TRBJ2-5 better. The CDR3 contains 13 residues. Germline V gene lookup returns CDR1 SGDLS and CDR2 YYNGEE. The CDR3 loop is CASSQGARETQYF. As DNA, the CDR3 is TGCGCCAGCAGCCAGGGGGCTCGTGAGACCCAGTACTTC.

The rearrangement uses TRBV29-1 and TRBJ2-5; TRBD2 aligns across 16 bases. J lost 5 bases, V lost 6 bases, and 12 bases had no gene match. Germline V gene lookup returns CDR1 SQVTM and CDR2 ANQGSEA. The CDR3 runs to 17 residues. CDR3 in DNA: TGCAGCGTCGTTTTCGGGACTAGCGGGAGGGCCAGCGAGACCCAGTACTTC. Its translation is CSVVFGTSGRASETQYF.

On this clonotype: One end of the junction is discordant with germline, which a read error may explain. The CDR3 loop reads CASSGTNGRETQYF. The DNA of the CDR3 is TGTGCCAGCAGTGGGACTAACGGACGAGAGACCCAGTACTTT. J is TRBJ2-3 and V is TRBV6-2 or TRBV6-3; TRBD2 matches at 7 bases. Germline assignment: CDR1 MNHEY and CDR2 SVGEGT. This CDR3 has 14 residues.